This T cell receptor (beta chain) was sequenced during a study of beta chain features in type 1 diabetes. Expressed TCRB transcripts got sequenced, as all isolated RNA was reverse transcribed. Profiling relied on immunoSEQ multiplex PCR, and the TCRdb table lists in-frame clones only, not all of them. The data show under 250,000 clones, with over 11% seen just once and 0.015% to 0.02% held by the top ten. This clone showed up just a few times. What it recognizes is unknown. This CDR3 is 11 amino acids long. Per germline, CDR1 SGHKS and CDR2 YYEKEE (reference sequence). V was clipped by 4 bases and J by 5 bases, with 7 bases between them. Notes on the study in general: Among all four CD4+ subsets, Type 1 diabetes patients had TCRB CDR3s that were moderately but significantly shorter.

The sequenced sample consisted of naive CD4+ T cells from blood. This clonotype was obtained from a man younger than 40 with type 1 diabetes. V usage is TRBV5-5 and J usage is TRBJ2-7; D unclear. The CDR3 coding sequence is TGTGCCAGCAGCCCCTGGCACGAGCAGTACTTC. It translates to CASSPWHEQYF.